This T cell receptor (beta chain) derives from a study of neurological immune-mediated disorders. Each TCR transcript was tagged with a 10-nucleotide random UMI during 5'RACE. From 15-18 subjects, every sequencing run obtained over 160 million TCR-beta sequences. One entry per CDR3 protein, called by TCRdb with MiXCR from the 5' RACE reads. The profile shows 20,000 to 30,000 distinct CDR3 sequences, around 15% of them singletons. The unsorted libraries were generated from a total of 2 million PBMCs, which had been stored in RNAlater at -80 C. By its share, this clonotype is medium-sized. Its antigen is not identified. The CDR3 consists of 12 residues. With 0 bases removed from V and 8 bases from J, the gap between germline ends came to 7 bases. Germline CDR1 DFQATT, CDR2 SNEGSKA (reference sequence). Study observations and caveats: Falling below healthy controls, multiple sclerosis showed the least TCR clonal expansion, while HTLV-1-associated myelopathy showed the most.

Material: PBMCs. This rearrangement joins TRBV20-1 to TRBJ1-4; D is unresolved. The source of this sequence is a woman between 40 and 50 years old with HTLV-1-associated myelopathy (HAM/TSP). CDR3 coding DNA: TGCAGTGCTAGAGATGAGGACGAAAAACTGTTTTTT. Its protein is CSARDEDEKLFF.